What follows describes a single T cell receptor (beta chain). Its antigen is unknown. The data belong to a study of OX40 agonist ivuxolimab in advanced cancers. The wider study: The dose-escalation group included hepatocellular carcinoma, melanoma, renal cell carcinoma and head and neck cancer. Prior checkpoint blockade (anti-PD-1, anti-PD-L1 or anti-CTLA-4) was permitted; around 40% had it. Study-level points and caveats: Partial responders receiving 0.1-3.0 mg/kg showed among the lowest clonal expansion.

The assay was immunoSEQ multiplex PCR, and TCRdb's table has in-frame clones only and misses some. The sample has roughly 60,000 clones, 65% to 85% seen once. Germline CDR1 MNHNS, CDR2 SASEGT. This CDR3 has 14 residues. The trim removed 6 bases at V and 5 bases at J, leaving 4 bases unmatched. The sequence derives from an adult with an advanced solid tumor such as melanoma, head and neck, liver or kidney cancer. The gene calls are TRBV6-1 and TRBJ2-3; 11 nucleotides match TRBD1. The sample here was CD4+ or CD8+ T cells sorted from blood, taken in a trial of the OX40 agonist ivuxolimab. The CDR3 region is CASRDRGRVDTQYF. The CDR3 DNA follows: TGTGCCAGCAGGGACAGGGGGCGCGTAGATACGCAGTATTTT.